These 29 T cell receptor beta chains came from one sample sequenced in a study of CD8 T cells in Susac syndrome. cDNA came from 0.5 to 1 ug RNA primed by random hexamers. Each CDR3 protein is one row after TCRdb ran MiXCR on the immunoSEQ multiplex PCR reads. The table lists over 100,000 distinct CDR3 sequences, about 90% of them singletons. Sequencing input: CD8+ T cells from PBMCs. The receptors come from a human donor in good health.

The chain links TRBV5-1 to TRBJ2-7; D is possibly TRBD1 (6 bases). Trimming cost V 0 bases and J 4 bases, with 8 bases left between them. Germline lookup yields CDR1 SGHRS and CDR2 YFSETQ. The CDR3 runs to 13 residues. DNA for the CDR3: TGCGCCAGCAGCTTGGACAGGGATTACGAGCAGTACTTC. Its protein is CASSLDRDYEQYF.

The chain has TRBV29-1 and TRBJ1-1; D is ambiguous. Germline lookup yields CDR1 SQVTM and CDR2 ANQGSEA. The CDR3 has 11 amino acids. Trimming shortened V by 3 bases and J by 7 bases, and 9 bases separated the two germline ends. The CDR3 loop is CSVEEPGEAFF. Written as DNA, the CDR3 is TGCAGCGTTGAGGAACCCGGTGAAGCTTTCTTT.

CDR3 region: CSASGLNYEQYF. DNA of the CDR3: TGCAGTGCTAGCGGGTTGAACTACGAGCAGTACTTC. The chain has TRBV20-1 and TRBJ2-7; D remains unclear. Trimming took off 3 bases at V and 3 bases at J, with 9 bases between the two ends. There are 12 residues in the CDR3. The germline V gene encodes CDR1 DFQATT and CDR2 SNEGSKA (reference sequence).

This sequence joins TRBV7-3 and TRBJ2-1, with a weak D call TRBD2 (6 bases). V gave up 2 bases and J gave up 6 bases, with 14 bases separating them. CDR1 is SGHTA, CDR2 FQGTGA, per germline. This CDR3 region has 15 residues. The chain's CDR3 is CASSLDGSPTNEQFF. CDR3 DNA sequence: TGTGCCAGCAGCTTAGACGGGAGCCCCACCAATGAGCAGTTCTTC.

This clonotype appeared a single time. CDR3 amino acids: CASSRGGTGGQQPQHF. CDR3 DNA sequence: TGTGCCAGTAGTAGAGGCGGGACAGGGGGCCAGCAGCCCCAGCATTTT. The chain links TRBV19 to TRBJ1-5; 12 nucleotides agree with TRBD1. V shed 4 bases and J 7 bases; nucleotides not matched to a gene: 8. The germline V gene has CDR1 LNHDA and CDR2 SQIVND (reference sequence). CDR3 length equals 16 residues.

The genes are TRBV29-1 and TRBJ1-2, with D possibly being TRBD1 (6 bases). This CDR3 has 16 amino acids. Germline assignment: CDR1 SQVTM and CDR2 ANQGSEA. The V end lost 4 bases, the J end lost 6 bases, and 24 bases lay between the germline ends. The chain's CDR3 is CSVVVVGGGGMNGYTF. CDR3 DNA: TGCAGCGTTGTTGTGGTGGGAGGGGGAGGAATGAATGGCTACACCTTC. Full variable domain (outside the CDR3, taken from reference TRBV29-1 and TRBJ1-2): SAVISQKPSRDICQRGTSLTIQCQVDSQVTMMFWYRQQPGQSLTLIATANQGSEATYESGFVIDKFPISRPNLTFSTLTVSNMSPEDSSIYLCSVVVVGGGGMNGYTFGSGTRLTVV.

CDR3 nucleotides: TGCAGCGTTTCAGAACCCGGACCATGGGGGGGGACAGATACGCAGTATTTT. This gives the protein CSVSEPGPWGGTDTQYF. This chain links TRBV29-1 with TRBJ2-3; 7 bases are shared with TRBD2. CDR1 is SQVTM and CDR2 is ANQGSEA in the germline V gene. The CDR3 runs to 17 residues. V dropped 5 bases and J dropped 3; count of bases not matched to a gene: 17.

This chain uses TRBV19 with TRBJ2-7; D is perhaps TRBD2 (5 bases). The CDR3 runs 14 residues. Trimming cost V 3 bases and J 2 bases, with 11 bases left between them. Germline V gives CDR1 LNHDA, CDR2 SQIVND (reference sequence). CDR3 in amino acids: CASSIGLRAYEQYF. In DNA form, the CDR3 reads TGTGCCAGTAGTATCGGTCTGCGGGCCTACGAGCAGTACTTC.

The chain couples TRBV5-6 to TRBJ2-3; D might be TRBD1 or TRBD2, each matching 5 bases. V lost 4 bases and J lost 0, with 15 bases in between. The CDR3 loop spans 16 amino acids. Germline lookup yields CDR1 SGHDT and CDR2 YYEEEE. CDR3 in DNA: TGTGCCAGCAGCCGGGTGGGGGTTACTAGCACAGATACGCAGTATTTT. This codes for CASSRVGVTSTDTQYF.

The gene calls are TRBV12-3 or TRBV12-4 and TRBJ1-1; D not certain. Trimming cost V 8 bases and J 1 base, with 11 bases left between them. The CDR3 is made up of 13 amino acids. The CDR3 sequence: CASSLGRNTEAFF. CDR3 in DNA: TGTGCCAGCTCCCTTGGACGGAACACTGAAGCTTTCTTT.

The V call is TRBV6-6, the J call TRBJ1-5; 7 nucleotides agree with TRBD1. Germline CDR1 and CDR2: MNHNY and SVGAGI (reference sequence). This CDR3 is 16 amino acids long. The V segment lost 6 bases and the J segment 8 bases; nucleotides outside the gene matches: 16. The chain's CDR3 is CASSPTTGRPGEPQHF. The CDR3 nucleotides are TGTGCCAGCAGCCCTACGACAGGGCGTCCTGGGGAGCCCCAGCATTTT.

This chain connects TRBV3-1 to TRBJ1-1; the D gene is possibly TRBD1 (5 bases). V was trimmed by 0 bases and J by 3 bases, leaving 8 bases between them. This CDR3 is built from 14 residues. Germline lookup yields CDR1 LGHDT and CDR2 YNNKEL (reference sequence). The CDR3 loop is CASSQDGAYTEAFF. CDR3 bases: TGTGCCAGCAGCCAAGACGGGGCCTACACTGAAGCTTTCTTT. The variable domain in full, with the rest retrieved from reference TRBV3-1 and TRBJ1-1, is DTAVSQTPKYLVTQMGNDKSIKCEQNLGHDTMYWYKQDSKKFLKIMFSYNNKELIINETVPNRFSPKSPDKAHLNLHINSLELGDSAVYFCASSQDGAYTEAFFGQGTRLTVV.

The chain has TRBV5-1 and TRBJ1-4; TRBD1 might be the D (6 bases). The CDR3 consists of 15 residues. CDR1 and CDR2 (germline): SGHRS, YFSETQ. Trimming cost V 4 bases and J 1 base, with 11 bases left between them. The CDR3 DNA reads TGCGCCAGCAGCCCTACAGGGAAAACTAATGAAAAACTGTTTTTT. Protein: CASSPTGKTNEKLFF.

The chain joins TRBV3-1 to TRBJ1-3; no clear D. Trimming pared 0 bases from V and 4 bases from J, leaving 19 bases between. In germline, CDR1 is LGHDT, CDR2 YNNKEL (reference sequence). This CDR3 spans 18 amino acids. This CDR3 reads CASSQETLRSGSGNTIYF. Written as DNA, the CDR3 is TGTGCCAGCAGCCAAGAAACGCTTAGATCAGGTTCAGGAAACACCATATATTTT.

The chain combines TRBV7-2 with TRBJ2-3; D call uncertain. V was clipped by 5 bases and J by 2 bases, with 14 bases between them. This CDR3 region has 15 residues. Germline V gives CDR1 SGHTA, CDR2 FQGNSA. CDR3 sequence (DNA): TGTGCCAGCAGCCCACAAAACATGTACACAGATACGCAGTATTTT. It yields the protein CASSPQNMYTDTQYF.

The rearrangement joins TRBV28 to TRBJ1-5, with a weak D call TRBD1 (6 bases). Germline V gene sequence: CDR1 MDHEN, CDR2 SYDVKM. The V and J ends lost 7 bases and 5 bases respectively, with 15 bases between them. The CDR3 length is 14 residues. This CDR3 is CASTIGGNDQPQHF. The CDR3 nucleotides read TGTGCCAGCACCATAGGGGGAAATGATCAGCCCCAGCATTTT.

This clonotype has just a few counts. V usage is TRBV4-3 and J usage is TRBJ2-7; 7 nucleotides match TRBD2. The V segment lost 2 bases and the J segment 3 bases; nucleotides outside the gene matches: 10. The CDR3 spans 16 residues. The germline V gene has CDR1 LGHNA and CDR2 YSLEER. CDR3 nucleotides: TGCGCCAGCAGCCAATCGGCGGGAGCAAGGAACTACGAGCAGTACTTC. This codes for CASSQSAGARNYEQYF.

The genes are TRBV7-9 and TRBJ2-2; possibly TRBD2 for D (6 bases). The CDR3 consists of 14 residues. Trimming left V 5 bases short and J 5 bases short, with 12 bases between. The V gene's germline CDR1 is SEHNR and CDR2 FQNEAQ (reference sequence). CDR3: CASSPHGGTGELFF. CDR3 DNA: TGTGCCAGCAGCCCTCATGGAGGGACCGGGGAGCTGTTTTTT.

The chain carries TRBV5-5 and TRBJ1-3, with D unresolved. Germline V gives CDR1 SGHKS, CDR2 YYEKEE (reference sequence). This CDR3 comprises 14 residues. Between the trimmed V and J ends, which lost 2 bases and 0 bases, there was a span of 6 bases. As DNA, the CDR3 is TGTGCCAGCAGCTTACAGTTCTCTGGAAACACCATATATTTT. This encodes CASSLQFSGNTIYF.

The chain links TRBV6-1 to TRBJ1-3, with 9 bases matching TRBD1. This CDR3 comprises 16 residues. J was trimmed by 0 bases and V by 5 bases; bases with no gene match: 5. The germline gives CDR1 MNHNS, CDR2 SASEGT. The CDR3 coding sequence is TGTGCCAGCAGTCTGGGGACAGGGAGCTCTGGAAACACCATATATTTT. It specifies CASSLGTGSSGNTIYF.

This clonotype occurred a few times. The chain uses TRBV2 and TRBJ2-4; TRBD1 aligns across 7 bases. Trimming cost V 10 bases and J 0 bases; bases outside gene matches: 12. Germline lookup yields CDR1 SNHLY and CDR2 FYNNEI. The CDR3 runs 16 residues. The DNA of the CDR3 is TGTGCCACGGCAGACAGACAGGGCCTAGCCAAAAACATTCAGTACTTC. Its translation is CATADRQGLAKNIQYF. Full variable domain (remainder filled in from reference TRBV2 and TRBJ2-4): EPEVTQTPSHQVTQMGQEVILRCVPISNHLYFYWYRQILGQKVEFLVSFYNNEISEKSEIFDDQFSVERPDGSNFTLKIRSTKLEDSAMYFCATADRQGLAKNIQYFGAGTRLSVL.

The chain has TRBV5-1 and TRBJ2-1; D is unclear. The V gene's germline CDR1 is SGHRS and CDR2 YFSETQ. The CDR3 loop spans 16 amino acids. V lost 0 bases and J 6 bases, leaving 16 bases between the germline ends. CDR3 region: CASSLVGIFNLNEQFF. DNA of the CDR3: TGCGCCAGCAGCTTGGTGGGTATATTTAACCTCAATGAGCAGTTCTTC.

The genes are TRBV28 and TRBJ1-5, with D tentatively TRBD1 (6 bases). CDR3 length equals 14 residues. The V end was cut by 1 base, the J end by 7 bases, with 11 bases between. Germline CDR1 is MDHEN and CDR2 is SYDVKM. The DNA of the CDR3 is TGTGCCAGCAGTTTATATGGGGGCGGGCAGCCCCAGCATTTT. It is translated as CASSLYGGGQPQHF.

The chain employs TRBV6-2 or TRBV6-3 and TRBJ2-1, with D unresolved. The CDR3 contains 11 residues. V was pared by 8 bases and J by 14 bases, with 16 bases between. CDR1 is MNHEY and CDR2 is SVGEGT in the germline V gene. The CDR3 protein is CASRKASFKFF. Here the CDR3 DNA reads TGTGCCAGCCGGAAGGCCTCCTTTAAGTTCTTC.

The genes are TRBV7-2 and TRBJ2-2, with a tentative D call TRBD2 (5 bases). CDR1 is SGHTA and CDR2 is FQGNSA in the germline V gene. The V end was cut by 1 base, the J end by 7 bases, with 7 bases between. The length of the CDR3 is 13 residues. The CDR3 here is CASSLVRGGELFF. For the CDR3, the DNA is TGTGCCAGCAGCTTAGTCCGGGGCGGGGAGCTGTTTTTT.

V is TRBV27 and J is TRBJ2-1; tentative D call: TRBD1 (6 bases). The CDR3 consists of 12 residues. The ends were cut back, 5 bases at V and 8 bases at J, with 10 bases in the middle. Per germline, CDR1 MNHEY and CDR2 SMNVEV (reference sequence). The CDR3 bases are TGTGCCAGCAGTCCAGAGGGGGATGAGCAGTTCTTC. Encoded protein: CASSPEGDEQFF.

The chain is built from TRBV7-8 and TRBJ2-4; 7 bases agree with TRBD1. Germline lookup yields CDR1 SGHVS and CDR2 FQNEAQ. This CDR3 has 14 amino acids. Trimming took 0 bases from V and 16 from J; bases not matched to a gene: 12. The chain's CDR3 is CASSLAKGAGALYF. The CDR3 DNA follows: TGTGCCAGCAGCTTAGCGAAGGGGGCAGGGGCGTTATACTTC.

The chain is built from TRBV12-5 and TRBJ2-1; no clear D. V was shortened by 1 base and J by 6 bases, with 10 bases between the two germline ends. Germline V lookup: CDR1 LGHNT, CDR2 FRNRAP. This CDR3 region has 14 residues. DNA of the CDR3: TGTGCTAGTGGTTTGGACCAGACCCTCAATGAGCAGTTCTTC. This sequence encodes CASGLDQTLNEQFF.

This clonotype was picked up one time. The rearrangement uses TRBV29-1 and TRBJ2-4; 13 bases are a match to TRBD2. J gave up 8 bases and V 1 base, and 8 bases lay outside the gene matches. Germline lookup yields CDR1 SQVTM and CDR2 ANQGSEA. This CDR3 has 16 residues. CDR3 in amino acids: CSVEGVLAGGPDIQYF. As DNA, the CDR3 is TGCAGCGTTGAAGGTGTACTAGCGGGAGGGCCAGACATTCAGTACTTC. Filled out from reference TRBV29-1 and TRBJ2-4, the complete variable domain reads SAVISQKPSRDICQRGTSLTIQCQVDSQVTMMFWYRQQPGQSLTLIATANQGSEATYESGFVIDKFPISRPNLTFSTLTVSNMSPEDSSIYLCSVEGVLAGGPDIQYFGAGTRLSVL.